These T cell receptor beta chains were read from a single sample in a study of human T cells and chemical hapten exposure. TCRdb fed the RACE reads into MiXCR, producing one record per CDR3 protein. This table holds some 300,000 distinct CDR3 sequences, 4.5% to 5.5% found once. The sample here was whole blood, taken in connection with sensitization to the hapten diphenylcyclopropenone (DPC). The receptor set was obtained from a woman between 18 and 29 years old with alopecia areata. Some clones in this sample may be carry-over from other donors' samples. Each CDR3 is given with its conserved first and last residue. The order of the fields is CDR3 DNA, CDR3 protein, V gene, J gene, clone size, D gene. D genes are given only for firm matches. Some rows mark clone size as missing; the rest say once, few, many or name a class of expanded clone.

TGTGCCAGCAGCCACCCTGGAGCGGAGCAGTACTTC,CASSHPGAEQYF,TRBV7-2,TRBJ2-7,few,.
TGTGCCAGCACCCCGGCGGCTTATGAAGCTTTCTTT,CASTPAAYEAFF,TRBV7-2,TRBJ1-1,.,.
TGTGCCAGCAGCCTCGGCGGAGCCGGGGAGACCCAGTACTTC,CASSLGGAGETQYF,TRBV7-6,TRBJ2-5,many,.
TGTGCCAGCAGTTACGTTGAAATATTGGGGACAGGGTCTGGCTACACCTTC,CASSYVEILGTGSGYTF,TRBV6-5,TRBJ1-2,.,TRBD1
TGTGCCAGCAGTGAGTCTAGCGGGGGAGTACTCACAGATACGCAGTATTTT,CASSESSGGVLTDTQYF,TRBV28,TRBJ2-3,.,TRBD2
TGTGCCAGCAGCCCATTCGACAGGGAAGCTTTCTTT,CASSPFDREAFF,TRBV5-5,TRBJ1-1,.,.
TGTGCCAGCAGCTCAGGAACGACGCTCGGTGAGCAGTTCTTC,CASSSGTTLGEQFF,TRBV5-4,TRBJ2-1,few,.
TGTGCCAGCAGCCTAGCAAGCGTGTACGAGCAGTACTTC,CASSLASVYEQYF,TRBV6-2/TRBV6-3,TRBJ2-7,few,.
TGCAGTGCTAGCCAGGGGGCAACTAATGAAAAACTGTTTTTT,CSASQGATNEKLFF,TRBV20-1,TRBJ1-4,.,TRBD1
TGTGCCAGCAGTTTAGGTATAGGCTCCCCGCGGCCCCAGCATTTT,CASSLGIGSPRPQHF,TRBV27,TRBJ1-5,few,.
TGCAGTGCTGGAGGGGATCAGCCCCAGCATTTT,CSAGGDQPQHF,TRBV20-1,TRBJ1-5,many,.
TGTGCCAGCAGCTCGGTCGCGGGGTGGAATGAGCAGTTCTTC,CASSSVAGWNEQFF,TRBV7-9,TRBJ2-1,many,.
TGTGCCACCAGTGATTTAAGCATTAATCAGCCCCAGCATTTT,CATSDLSINQPQHF,TRBV24-1,TRBJ1-5,medium-sized,.
TGTGCCAGCAGCCAAGGCGGGTGGGCTTTCTTT,CASSQGGWAFF,TRBV3-1,TRBJ1-1,many,.
TGTGCCAGCAGCCAAGCTCTCCTTCTCCCCCCCACAGATACGCAGTATTTT,CASSQALLLPPTDTQYF,TRBV3-1,TRBJ2-3,many,.
TGTGCCAGCAGCCAAATGGACAATGAGCAGTTCTTC,CASSQMDNEQFF,TRBV3-1,TRBJ2-1,many,.
TGTGCCAGCAGCTTAACGGAGTCCTACAATGAGCAGTTCTTC,CASSLTESYNEQFF,TRBV7-9,TRBJ2-1,many,.
TGTGCCAGCGCCCCGCTCGTAAGGGGCAGGACTGAAGCTTTCTTT,CASAPLVRGRTEAFF,TRBV6-5,TRBJ1-1,few,.
TGTGCCAGCAGAGAACAGGGCTTCATGAACACTGAAGCTTTCTTT,CASREQGFMNTEAFF,TRBV2,TRBJ1-1,many,.
TGTGCCAGCAGCTTAGAGTGGGGGGGCCGAGAGACCCAGTACTTC,CASSLEWGGRETQYF,TRBV11-2,TRBJ2-5,many,.
TGTGCCAGCAGTTACATAGGAGAAACGAGACAAGAGACCCAGTACTTC,CASSYIGETRQETQYF,TRBV6-5,TRBJ2-5,.,.
TGTGCCAGCAGCCGGAACGACAGGGCTGAAGCTTTCTTT,CASSRNDRAEAFF,TRBV7-2,TRBJ1-1,few,TRBD1
TGTGCCAGCTCACTATCACAGGGTACCAATCAGCCCCAGCATTTT,CASSLSQGTNQPQHF,TRBV18,TRBJ1-5,few,.
TGTGCCAGCAGTTTGGGGGGGGCTATGGCTGAAGCTTTCTTT,CASSLGGAMAEAFF,TRBV12-3/TRBV12-4,TRBJ1-1,many,.
TGTGCCAGCAGCCAAGTCGGCGCGACGTCCAATGAGCAGTTCTTC,CASSQVGATSNEQFF,TRBV4-2,TRBJ2-1,many,.
TGTGCCAGCAGTTTAGAGTCTATCTCAAATGAAAAACTGTTTTTT,CASSLESISNEKLFF,TRBV28,TRBJ1-4,.,.
TGTGCCAGCAGCGCCGTATCCGGGGAGCTGTTTTTT,CASSAVSGELFF,TRBV7-3,TRBJ2-2,.,.
TGTGCCATCAGTACTCCGGGACAGGGGCACACTGAAGCTTTCTTT,CAISTPGQGHTEAFF,TRBV10-3,TRBJ1-1,.,TRBD1
TGCAGTGCCCAACAAGGAGGAATGAACACTGAAGCTTTCTTT,CSAQQGGMNTEAFF,TRBV20-1,TRBJ1-1,few,.
TGTGCCACCAGTGACATCGATGGGGCGGATACGCAGTATTTT,CATSDIDGADTQYF,TRBV24-1,TRBJ2-3,many,.
TGCGCCAGCAGCCCCCTGGCAGATCTTGGAAACACCATATATTTT,CASSPLADLGNTIYF,TRBV4-3,TRBJ1-3,medium-sized,.
TGTGCCAGCAGCTTAGGTGTGGGGGCCGGGTACATTCAGTACTTC,CASSLGVGAGYIQYF,TRBV7-2,TRBJ2-4,many,.
TGTGCCAGTACTAGCGGGGGGTACACCGGGGAGCTGTTTTTT,CASTSGGYTGELFF,TRBV27,TRBJ2-2,few,TRBD2
TGTGCCAGCAGCCCACGTCAGCTAGCGGGGGGGCGAGATACGCAGTATTTT,CASSPRQLAGGRDTQYF,TRBV12-3/TRBV12-4,TRBJ2-3,many,TRBD2
TGTGCCAGCAGTGAGCGCGGACTAGCGGGCAACACCGGGGAGCTGTTTTTT,CASSERGLAGNTGELFF,TRBV2,TRBJ2-2,.,TRBD2
TGTGCCATCAGTGAGAACAGCAATCAGCCCCAGCATTTT,CAISENSNQPQHF,TRBV10-3,TRBJ1-5,many,.
TGTGCCAGTGCGGTAGCTAGCGGGCCTTACAATGAGCAGTTCTTC,CASAVASGPYNEQFF,TRBV11-1,TRBJ2-1,many,TRBD2
TGCAGCGTTGTAGGGGGGCTCTATGGCTACACCTTC,CSVVGGLYGYTF,TRBV29-1,TRBJ1-2,many,.
TGTGCCAGCAGCTTAGGCGGGGTTGATGAAAAACTGTTTTTT,CASSLGGVDEKLFF,TRBV7-9,TRBJ1-4,many,.
TGTGCCAGCACCCTTGGCGCGGCACAGAGCTCCTACGAGCAGTACTTC,CASTLGAAQSSYEQYF,TRBV5-4,TRBJ2-7,many,.
TGTGCCAGCAGCCAGCAGGGGAACACTGAAGCTTTCTTT,CASSQQGNTEAFF,TRBV27,TRBJ1-1,many,.
TGTGCCAGCAGCGTAGGACTAGAGGCCGATACGCAGTATTTT,CASSVGLEADTQYF,TRBV9,TRBJ2-3,many,.
TGTGCCAGCAGTTCCACCGGGACCAGACCCCCCCGGGAGCAGTACTTC,CASSSTGTRPPREQYF,TRBV6-6,TRBJ2-7,many,.
TGTGCCAGTAGTGTAACTATGGGCTCCTACAATGAGCAGTTCTTC,CASSVTMGSYNEQFF,TRBV19,TRBJ2-1,few,.
TGCAGTGCTTGGCCACAGGGGGAAGATGGCTACACCTTC,CSAWPQGEDGYTF,TRBV20-1,TRBJ1-2,.,TRBD1
TGTGCCAGCAGGCCCGCGGGTGGCGGGGAGCTGTTTTTT,CASRPAGGGELFF,TRBV6-2/TRBV6-3,TRBJ2-2,.,.
TGTGCCAGCACCCCGGGAGGGCAGTTTGGCGGCTACACCTTC,CASTPGGQFGGYTF,TRBV6-2/TRBV6-3,TRBJ1-2,.,.
TGCAGTGCCAAAACAGGGGGGGACTCACCCCTCCACTTT,CSAKTGGDSPLHF,TRBV20-1,TRBJ1-6,few,TRBD1
TGTGCCAGCAGTACTATGCCTAGCGGGTTAAATGAGCAGTTCTTC,CASSTMPSGLNEQFF,TRBV2,TRBJ2-1,many,TRBD2
TGTGCCAGCAGCTTGGCTCTGTCGGCGGCTGGCTACACCTTC,CASSLALSAAGYTF,TRBV7-8,TRBJ1-2,many,.
TGTGCCAGCAGCTTAGATCCGAGCTCCTACAATGAGCAGTTCTTC,CASSLDPSSYNEQFF,TRBV11-2,TRBJ2-1,few,.
TGTGCCAGCAGTGAAAGACTAGCCGACACAGATACGCAGTATTTT,CASSERLADTDTQYF,TRBV2,TRBJ2-3,many,TRBD2
TGTGCCAGCAGCCTGCGGACAGGATTTGGAAACACCATATATTTT,CASSLRTGFGNTIYF,TRBV13,TRBJ1-3,few,TRBD1
TGCAGTGCTAGAGATACAGGGACAGGGGGCTATCGGTGGGAGCAGTACTTC,CSARDTGTGGYRWEQYF,TRBV20-1,TRBJ2-7,many,TRBD1
TGTGCCAGCAGTTCCGGGACAGGCGGAGGGCCAGATACGCAGTATTTT,CASSSGTGGGPDTQYF,TRBV7-6,TRBJ2-3,.,TRBD1